This TCR beta chain was sequenced during a study of blood T cell repertoires in COVID-19. Study overall: The origin of the acute and convalescent COVID-19 samples was the United States, Italy and Spain. T cells, B-cell-depleted T cells, or PBMCs supplied cDNA or gDNA.

Authors' methods: For nucleated cells, counts were estimated from reference gene primer amplification. Here immunoSEQ multiplex PCR was the method, and the copy in TCRdb shows in-frame clones only, minus some. The V and J calls and clone size come from that table; D and trimming were worked out from the DNA. The sample lists about 120,000 clones, over 60% occurring once. Trimming cost V 8 bases and J 3 bases; bases outside gene matches: 3. This CDR3 comprises 13 residues. Per the germline V gene, CDR1 is LGHNA and CDR2 is YNFKEQ. The specimen sequenced was peripheral blood. The chain recombines TRBV4-2 with TRBJ2-3; 9 bases agree with TRBD2. The receptor was isolated from a human donor in a cohort sampled during active COVID-19. The CDR3 nucleotides are TGTGCCAGCCGCGGGGGGGCGACAGATACGCAGTATTTT. This encodes CASRGGATDTQYF.